These 24 T cell receptor beta chains were all obtained from the same sample, sequenced in a study of low-dose radiotherapy and immunotherapy resistance in tumors. Primers targeting TRAV and TRBV primed first-strand cDNA, covering alpha and beta chains. The authors ran 15 to 25 PCR cycles to amplify TCRs with a constant-region primer and V-primer adapter. From the reads, TCRdb called clonotypes with MiXCR, one entry per CDR3 protein. The repertoire consists of tens of thousands of distinct CDR3 sequences, with roughly a sixth occurring once and the leading ten covering 2.5% to 3%. Time point in this sample: before trial treatment. Source: PBMCs, taken before treatment. These TCRs come from a male donor with prostate cancer.

A few counts support this clonotype. The chain is built from TRBV5-6 and TRBJ2-1; 7 bases match TRBD2. V lost 4 bases, J lost 4 bases, and 5 bases stayed unmatched. CDR3 size: 14 residues. CDR1 is SGHDT and CDR2 is YYEEEE in the germline V gene. CDR3 in amino acids: CASSVGRGYNEQFF. Here the CDR3 DNA reads TGTGCCAGCAGCGTGGGGCGGGGGTACAATGAGCAGTTCTTC.

The CDR3: CASSFGQSVYNEQFF. The DNA for the CDR3 is TGCGCCAGCAGCTTTGGCCAGAGCGTCTACAATGAGCAGTTCTTC. This chain joins TRBV5-1 and TRBJ2-1; D is undetermined. Germline CDR1 and CDR2: SGHRS and YFSETQ. The V end lost 2 bases, the J end lost 3 bases, and 12 bases lay between the germline ends. The CDR3 totals 15 residues.

This clonotype was observed a handful of times. CDR3 protein: CASSARTSGAEQFF. The DNA for the CDR3 is TGTGCCAGCTCAGCCCGGACTAGCGGGGCTGAGCAGTTCTTC. The chain employs TRBV18 and TRBJ2-1, with 12 bases lining up with TRBD2. Germline V gene data show CDR1 as KGHSH and CDR2 as LQKENI. V trimming: 5 bases; J trimming: 9 bases; junction bases outside the gene matches: 5. CDR3 length: 14 amino acids.

This clonotype came up a few times. The V gene is TRBV7-6, the J gene TRBJ2-2, with TRBD2 as a possible D gene (6 bases). V dropped 4 bases and J dropped 4 bases, with 13 bases sitting between them. This CDR3 spans 15 amino acids. The germline V gene encodes CDR1 SGHVS and CDR2 FNYEAQ. The CDR3 region is CASSSQAGPTGELFF. The CDR3 DNA is TGTGCCAGCAGCTCCCAGGCGGGGCCCACCGGGGAGCTGTTTTTT.

At least ten counts were recorded for this clonotype. The rearrangement links TRBV6-2 or TRBV6-3 to TRBJ1-5; D may be TRBD1 (6 bases). Germline assignment: CDR1 MNHEY and CDR2 SVGEGT. The CDR3 has 15 amino acids. Between the trimmed V and J ends, which lost 7 bases and 4 bases, there was a span of 17 bases. The CDR3 spells CASNKQGGENQPQHF. DNA for the CDR3: TGTGCCAGCAATAAACAGGGAGGGGAGAATCAGCCCCAGCATTTT.

The sample holds many counts of this clonotype. The CDR3 DNA reads TGTGCCAGCAGCCAAGTTCCGGGAACTAACTATGGCTACACCTTC. Translation gives CASSQVPGTNYGYTF. The chain recombines TRBV4-2 with TRBJ1-2; D is unresolved. V lost 1 base and J 0 bases, leaving 9 bases between the germline ends. CDR1 LGHNA and CDR2 YNFKEQ come from the germline V gene. This CDR3 region has 15 residues.

This clonotype appeared many times. V and J are TRBV18 and TRBJ1-4, with D tentatively TRBD1 (5 bases). V gave up 3 bases and J gave up 6 bases, with 11 bases separating them. CDR3 length: 14 amino acids. Germline-derived CDR1 and CDR2 are KGHSH and LQKENI. CDR3 residues: CASSPDSGHEKLFF. The CDR3 nucleotides read TGTGCCAGCTCACCTGACAGTGGGCATGAAAAACTGTTTTTT.

This clonotype came up many times. V and J are TRBV15 and TRBJ1-3; D ambiguous. Germline V gives CDR1 LNHNV, CDR2 YYDKDF (reference sequence). The CDR3 runs to 14 residues. V lost 0 bases and J 2 bases, leaving 5 bases between the germline ends. CDR3: CATSRDLAGNTIYF. Written as DNA, the CDR3 is TGTGCCACCAGCAGAGATTTGGCTGGAAACACCATATATTTT.

This clonotype was recorded at least ten times. The chain joins TRBV18 to TRBJ2-3; possible D gene TRBD1, 6 bases. The CDR3 runs 15 residues. V lost 6 bases and J 2 bases, leaving 15 bases between the germline ends. Germline values: CDR1 KGHSH, CDR2 LQKENI. The CDR3 is CASSSDRSHTDTQYF. The DNA for the CDR3 is TGTGCCAGCTCCTCCGACAGGTCCCACACAGATACGCAGTATTTT.

J is TRBJ2-5 and V is TRBV2; D is uncertain. V dropped 1 base and J dropped 3 bases, with 9 bases sitting between them. This CDR3 is 14 amino acids long. Germline V gene sequence: CDR1 SNHLY, CDR2 FYNNEI. Written as DNA, the CDR3 is TGTGCCAGCAGTGAAGGTAGATCGGAAGAGACCCAGTACTTC. Protein product: CASSEGRSEETQYF.

V and J are TRBV6-2 or TRBV6-3 and TRBJ2-4; D unclear. The V gene lost 0 bases and the J gene lost 0 bases, with 6 bases spanning the gap. The CDR3 is 15 residues long. CDR1 is MNHEY and CDR2 is SVGEGT in the germline V gene. CDR3 nucleotide sequence: TGTGCCAGCAGTTACTCTAGGGTAGCCAAAAACATTCAGTACTTC. It codes for CASSYSRVAKNIQYF.

In the case of this clonotype: With only one base between it and a far larger clone, this is likely a read error. The CDR3 does not close with the conserved phenylalanine or tryptophan, likely indicating a read error. The chain employs TRBV10-2 and TRBJ2-1; no clear D. Germline values: CDR1 WSHSY, CDR2 SAAADI. Trimming pared 0 bases from V and 3 bases from J, leaving 6 bases between. The CDR3 runs 14 residues. CDR3 nucleotide sequence: TGCGCCAGCAGTGAGTCGGGTAGCTACAATGAGCAGTTCTCC. This gives the protein CASSESGSYNEQFS.

This clonotype showed up many times. V is TRBV5-1 and J is TRBJ2-1; 14 bases are shared with TRBD2. The germline gives CDR1 SGHRS, CDR2 YFSETQ. The CDR3 runs 16 residues. V was pared by 7 bases and J by 7 bases, with 10 bases of the junction left unmatched. This chain's CDR3 is CASGLAGGLGVNEQFF. CDR3 in DNA: TGCGCCAGCGGACTAGCGGGGGGCTTGGGGGTAAATGAGCAGTTCTTC.

There are many counts of this clonotype. This sequence joins TRBV7-9 and TRBJ1-2, with no clear D. The V end lost 5 bases, the J end lost 5 bases, and 15 bases lay between the germline ends. This CDR3 contains 14 residues. CDR1 SEHNR and CDR2 FQNEAQ come from the germline V gene (reference sequence). Here the CDR3 reads CASSPSWERYGYTF. Here the CDR3 DNA reads TGTGCCAGCAGCCCGTCTTGGGAGCGGTATGGCTACACCTTC.

This clonotype has only a few counts. The chain is built from TRBV20-1 and TRBJ1-6; no clear D gene. The CDR3 spans 15 residues. Germline values: CDR1 DFQATT, CDR2 SNEGSKA (reference sequence). V was pared by 3 bases and J by 6 bases, with 15 bases between. In DNA, the CDR3 is TGCAGTGCTAGCCCACGGCAGGCCGCTAATTCACCCCTCCACTTT. Translation: CSASPRQAANSPLHF.

CDR3 sequence reads: CASSSLGAYSNQPQHF. In DNA form, the CDR3 reads TGTGCCAGCAGCTCCCTAGGGGCGTATAGCAATCAGCCCCAGCATTTT. The chain recombines TRBV7-2 with TRBJ1-5, with D possibly TRBD1 on 5 matching bases. Germline CDR1 SGHTA, CDR2 FQGNSA. V lost 4 bases and J lost 0, with 13 bases in between. The CDR3 has 16 residues.

This clonotype has at least ten counts. The chain recombines TRBV15 with TRBJ2-3; 9 bases line up with TRBD1. Per the germline V gene, CDR1 is LNHNV and CDR2 is YYDKDF (reference sequence). The CDR3 sequence is 16 residues long. V shed 4 bases, J shed 0 bases, and the junction held 5 bases outside the gene matches. DNA for the CDR3: TGTGCCACCAGCAACAGGGACAGGGCGAGCACAGATACGCAGTATTTT. It yields the protein CATSNRDRASTDTQYF.

This clonotype appeared many times. This sequence joins TRBV6-2 or TRBV6-3 and TRBJ2-1; 12 nucleotides line up with TRBD2. With 4 bases clipped from V and 7 bases from J, the junction kept 8 bases outside the gene matches. The V gene's germline CDR1 is MNHEY and CDR2 SVGEGT. The CDR3 runs 16 residues. The CDR3 spells CASSLRASGGVNEQFF. CDR3 sequence (DNA): TGTGCCAGCAGTTTACGGGCTAGCGGGGGGGTGAATGAGCAGTTCTTC.

This clonotype came up many times. The chain uses TRBV19 and TRBJ2-3, with 7 bases aligning to TRBD1. Germline CDR1 LNHDA, CDR2 SQIVND (reference sequence). V shed 3 bases and J 5 bases; nucleotides not matched to a gene: 8. The CDR3 sequence is 15 residues long. CDR3 protein: CASSMERGLRDTQYF. CDR3 nucleotides: TGTGCCAGTAGTATGGAGAGGGGGCTGCGAGATACGCAGTATTTT.

This clonotype was detected ten times or more. This is likely a read error, given that the CDR3 carries no conserved phenylalanine or tryptophan at its end. The DNA is omitted, as the CDR3 cannot be located on it reliably, and the CDR3 follows TCRdb's listing. The chain uses TRBV2 and TRBJ2-7; TRBD1, the D gene given by the table, was not confirmed from the DNA. Germline lookup yields CDR1 SNHLY and CDR2 FYNNEI. The CDR3 spans 11 amino acids, including both terminal residues. CDR3 sequence reads: CASSEKGPFYL.

This clonotype came up many times. The J gene is TRBJ2-1, the V gene TRBV20-1, with TRBD1 as a possible D gene (5 bases). Germline CDR1 and CDR2: DFQATT and SNEGSKA (reference sequence). The CDR3 has 17 amino acids. V was trimmed by 2 bases and J by 4 bases, leaving 21 bases between them. The CDR3 region has the DNA TGCAGTGCTAGACAGGGCCTAGGGGTCTATCTGTACAATGAGCAGTTCTTC. Amino acids: CSARQGLGVYLYNEQFF.

This clonotype was picked up many times. This chain uses TRBV4-1 with TRBJ2-3; TRBD2 matches at 7 bases. CDR3 size: 16 residues. CDR1 MGHRA and CDR2 YSYEKL come from the germline V gene. After removal of 4 bases from V and 6 bases from J, the junction contained 13 bases not matched to a gene. In DNA, the CDR3 is TGCGCCAGCAGCCCAGGACTAGGTGAGTCATCGGATACGCAGTATTTT. Translated: CASSPGLGESSDTQYF.

In its sample, this clonotype was seen many times. The CDR3 loop reads CAYPGQGDTQYF. The DNA for the CDR3 is TGTGCCTACCCGGGACAGGGGGATACGCAGTATTTT. This sequence joins TRBV7-9 and TRBJ2-3, with TRBD1 identical over 10 bases. Germline lookup yields CDR1 SEHNR and CDR2 FQNEAQ (reference sequence). V gave up 11 bases and J gave up 6 bases; unmatched junction bases: 5. This CDR3 has 12 amino acids.

This clonotype was counted many times. This chain joins TRBV4-2 and TRBJ2-5, with D possibly called TRBD1 or TRBD2 (5 bases each). The CDR3 extends over 16 amino acids. V lost 1 base, J lost 0 bases, and 12 bases lay in between. In germline, CDR1 is LGHNA, CDR2 YNFKEQ. The DNA for the CDR3 is TGTGCCAGCAGCCAAGTGAGTGGGGGAGACCAAGAGACCCAGTACTTC. This gives the protein CASSQVSGGDQETQYF.